A selection of T cell receptor beta chains follows, all from one sample in a study of blood T cell repertoires in COVID-19. Clones were read by immunoSEQ multiplex PCR, and TCRdb kept only the in-frame ones, dropping some. The sample shows 60,000 or so clones, roughly 70% of them seen only once. The sample was PBMCs or T cells enriched from blood (not recorded which). The source is a woman between 55 and 75 years old who had been exposed to COVID-19. The CDR3 runs from the conserved cysteine through the conserved F or W. The D gene is left open where the match is weak. Rows may omit the clone size; those that give it use once, few, many or a size class.

V gene	clone size	D gene	J gene	CDR3 protein	CDR3 DNA
TRBV5-4	few	.	TRBJ1-4	CASSLRGTTNEKLFF	TGTGCCAGCAGCTTAAGGGGTACAACTAATGAAAAACTGTTTTTT
TRBV9	.	TRBD2	TRBJ2-3	CASSVVSGGTTQYF	TGTGCCAGCAGCGTAGTTTCGGGGGGGACTACGCAGTATTTT
TRBV29-1	.	.	TRBJ2-7	CSVVLLTLEQYF	TGCAGCGTTGTTTTGCTCACTCTCGAGCAGTACTTC
TRBV5-1	.	.	TRBJ1-2	CASSLRSGPYNYGYTF	TGCGCCAGCAGCTTGAGGTCAGGGCCTTACAACTATGGCTACACCTTC
TRBV5-5	.	.	TRBJ2-2	CASSAEARDTGELFF	TGTGCCAGCAGCGCCGAAGCTAGAGACACCGGGGAGCTGTTTTTT
TRBV19	.	.	TRBJ1-1	CASSYADRMNTEAFF	TGTGCCAGTAGTTACGCCGACAGAATGAACACTGAAGCTTTCTTT
TRBV7-6	.	TRBD1	TRBJ2-7	CASALGGGQGSYEQYF	TGTGCCAGCGCCCTCGGAGGGGGACAGGGGTCCTACGAGCAGTACTTC
TRBV28	.	TRBD2	TRBJ2-1	CASRGLAGVGPGEQFF	TGTGCCAGTAGGGGACTAGCGGGAGTGGGACCTGGGGAGCAGTTCTTC
TRBV7-2	.	TRBD1	TRBJ2-5	CASSYRGIFQRGVETQYF	TGTGCCAGCAGCTACAGGGGGATTTTTCAGAGAGGGGTAGAGACCCAGTACTTC
TRBV30	.	.	TRBJ2-3	CAWTTGSADTQYF	TGTGCCTGGACCACAGGGTCCGCAGATACGCAGTATTTT
TRBV29-1	.	TRBD1	TRBJ1-4	CSGRRGDEKLFF	TGCAGCGGACGCAGGGGGGATGAAAAACTGTTTTTT
TRBV18	.	.	TRBJ1-2	CASSPPSRVWGYTF	TGTGCCAGCTCACCACCGAGTCGGGTTTGGGGCTACACCTTC
TRBV27	.	TRBD2	TRBJ2-5	CASSPTSGSSETQYF	TGTGCCAGCTCCCCGACTAGCGGGAGTTCCGAGACCCAGTACTTC
TRBV29-1	once	.	TRBJ2-7	CSAFTSYEQYF	TGCAGCGCGTTTACCAGCTACGAGCAGTACTTC
TRBV9	many	TRBD1	TRBJ1-1	CASGQGNWAEAFF	TGTGCCAGCGGACAGGGGAATTGGGCTGAAGCTTTCTTT
TRBV29-1	many	.	TRBJ2-1	CSVAPRDEQFF	TGCAGCGTTGCCCCACGCGATGAGCAGTTCTTC
TRBV19	few	.	TRBJ1-3	CASSIPTVSGNTIYF	TGTGCCAGTAGTATACCGACAGTGTCTGGAAACACCATATATTTT
TRBV14	.	TRBD2	TRBJ2-7	CASSQGLAGRRTNEQYF	TGTGCCAGCAGCCAGGGACTAGCGGGTAGGCGGACGAACGAGCAGTACTTC
TRBV28	.	TRBD1	TRBJ1-4	CASRPYRGGAEKLFF	TGTGCCAGCAGACCCTACAGGGGTGGGGCTGAAAAACTGTTTTTT
TRBV14	few	TRBD1	TRBJ1-2	CASSQGLQGFGYTF	TGTGCCAGCAGCCAAGGACTACAGGGGTTTGGCTACACCTTC
TRBV15	.	TRBD2	TRBJ2-4	CATSREKGSGRAGNIQYF	TGTGCCACCAGCAGAGAAAAGGGTAGCGGGAGGGCCGGGAACATTCAGTACTTC
TRBV3-1/TRBV3-2	.	TRBD2	TRBJ2-1	CASSQRGMGLVSNEQFF	TGTGCCAGCAGCCAAAGGGGGATGGGACTAGTCTCCAATGAGCAGTTCTTC
TRBV4-1	.	.	TRBJ1-6	CASSQERGTPLHF	TGCGCCAGCAGCCAAGAACGGGGGACACCCCTCCACTTT
TRBV5-4	few	.	TRBJ1-3	CASSLDRGGNTIYF	TGTGCCAGCAGCTTGGATCGAGGAGGAAACACCATATATTTT
TRBV2	.	.	TRBJ2-5	CASNFGGSHQETQYF	TGTGCCAGCAATTTTGGAGGATCCCACCAAGAGACCCAGTACTTC
TRBV28	.	.	TRBJ1-2	CASSLETGLWGYTF	TGTGCCAGCAGTTTAGAAACAGGGCTTTGGGGCTACACCTTC
TRBV4-1	.	TRBD1	TRBJ2-3	CASSHWGQGKADTQYF	TGCGCCAGCAGCCACTGGGGACAGGGGAAAGCAGATACGCAGTATTTT
TRBV19	.	TRBD2	TRBJ2-1	CASKPPGALTSNEQFF	TGTGCCAGTAAGCCCCCTGGGGCCCTGACTAGCAACGAGCAGTTCTTC
TRBV7-3	few	TRBD1	TRBJ1-1	CASSLSGQGSEAFF	TGTGCCAGCAGCTTATCGGGACAGGGGAGTGAAGCTTTCTTT
TRBV28	.	TRBD1	TRBJ1-2	CASSPGQKYGYTF	TGTGCCAGCAGCCCGGGACAGAAGTATGGCTACACCTTC
TRBV30	.	TRBD1	TRBJ2-2	CAWRRQGALVGELFF	TGTGCCTGGCGAAGACAGGGGGCGCTTGTCGGGGAGCTGTTTTTT
TRBV9	.	TRBD1	TRBJ1-2	CASSTGTGNYGYTF	TGTGCCAGCAGTACCGGGACAGGGAACTATGGCTACACCTTC
TRBV28	.	TRBD1	TRBJ1-5	CASSPPDRGYQPQHF	TGTGCCAGCAGTCCCCCGGACAGGGGCTATCAGCCCCAGCATTTT